This T cell receptor (beta chain) was sequenced during a study of cytomegalovirus exposure and HLA in healthy donors. In the study overall: Genetic ancestry analysis placed 75% to 85% of the 300 to 500 donors that were genotyped in the Caucasian-associated cluster.

The donors were healthy bone marrow donors. General study findings and limits: It was in a later analysis that TCR association rates were seen to vary by HLA locus, highest for DRB1 and lowest for HLA-C.

The study ran its PCR with 60 Vbeta and 13 Jbeta primers. Assay: immunoSEQ multiplex PCR; the TCRdb copy retains only in-frame clones and omits some. The sample holds 95,000 to 150,000 clones; roughly 9% are singletons and the top ten take 6% to 7.5%. CDR3 length: 15 residues. Trimming pared 1 base from V and 4 bases from J, leaving 13 bases between. CDR1 and CDR2 (germline): SEHNR, FQNEAQ (reference sequence). A few counts support this clone. The antigen remains undetermined. What was sequenced was PBMCs. The TCR comes from a woman aged 40 to 49 in good health and CMV-seropositive. The genes are TRBV7-9 and TRBJ1-1, with D perhaps matching TRBD1 (5 bases). CDR3 nucleotides: TGTGCCAGCAGCTTAGGGGACCTCGGGGGCACTGAAGCTTTCTTT. Amino acids: CASSLGDLGGTEAFF. Full variable domain (outside the CDR3, taken from reference TRBV7-9 and TRBJ1-1): DTGVSQNPRHKITKRGQNVTFRCDPISEHNRLYWYRQTLGQGPEFLTYFQNEAQLEKSRLLSDRFSAERPKGSFSTLEIQRTEQGDSAMYLCASSLGDLGGTEAFFGQGTRLTVV.